This TCR beta chain was captured by sequencing in a study of cytotoxic CD8 clonotypes in ibrutinib-treated CLL. Study conclusions and caveats: Samples were collected at differing times from sustained-remission and progressing patients. Having risen at ibrutinib response, clonality had fallen back toward baseline by progression. Once treatment began, public clonotypes, which were uncommon, contracted or stayed stable.

Data came from immunoSEQ multiplex PCR; TCRdb stores just in-frame clones and leaves some out. The sample shows 30,000 to 35,000 clones, about 70% of them seen only once. About this clone: Its antigen is as yet unknown.

From germline, CDR1 is ENHRY and CDR2 SYGVKD. CDR3 length: 17 residues. V was clipped by 2 bases and J by 2 bases; unmatched bases: 10. Sequencing was performed on PBMCs, taken before ibrutinib treatment. V is TRBV10-3 and J is TRBJ1-1, with 8 bases lining up with TRBD1. The sequence derives from a human donor with chronic lymphocytic leukemia. CDR3 protein: CAISEPLDRERNTEAFF. The CDR3 coding sequence is TGTGCCATCAGTGAGCCATTGGACAGGGAGCGAAACACTGAAGCTTTCTTT.